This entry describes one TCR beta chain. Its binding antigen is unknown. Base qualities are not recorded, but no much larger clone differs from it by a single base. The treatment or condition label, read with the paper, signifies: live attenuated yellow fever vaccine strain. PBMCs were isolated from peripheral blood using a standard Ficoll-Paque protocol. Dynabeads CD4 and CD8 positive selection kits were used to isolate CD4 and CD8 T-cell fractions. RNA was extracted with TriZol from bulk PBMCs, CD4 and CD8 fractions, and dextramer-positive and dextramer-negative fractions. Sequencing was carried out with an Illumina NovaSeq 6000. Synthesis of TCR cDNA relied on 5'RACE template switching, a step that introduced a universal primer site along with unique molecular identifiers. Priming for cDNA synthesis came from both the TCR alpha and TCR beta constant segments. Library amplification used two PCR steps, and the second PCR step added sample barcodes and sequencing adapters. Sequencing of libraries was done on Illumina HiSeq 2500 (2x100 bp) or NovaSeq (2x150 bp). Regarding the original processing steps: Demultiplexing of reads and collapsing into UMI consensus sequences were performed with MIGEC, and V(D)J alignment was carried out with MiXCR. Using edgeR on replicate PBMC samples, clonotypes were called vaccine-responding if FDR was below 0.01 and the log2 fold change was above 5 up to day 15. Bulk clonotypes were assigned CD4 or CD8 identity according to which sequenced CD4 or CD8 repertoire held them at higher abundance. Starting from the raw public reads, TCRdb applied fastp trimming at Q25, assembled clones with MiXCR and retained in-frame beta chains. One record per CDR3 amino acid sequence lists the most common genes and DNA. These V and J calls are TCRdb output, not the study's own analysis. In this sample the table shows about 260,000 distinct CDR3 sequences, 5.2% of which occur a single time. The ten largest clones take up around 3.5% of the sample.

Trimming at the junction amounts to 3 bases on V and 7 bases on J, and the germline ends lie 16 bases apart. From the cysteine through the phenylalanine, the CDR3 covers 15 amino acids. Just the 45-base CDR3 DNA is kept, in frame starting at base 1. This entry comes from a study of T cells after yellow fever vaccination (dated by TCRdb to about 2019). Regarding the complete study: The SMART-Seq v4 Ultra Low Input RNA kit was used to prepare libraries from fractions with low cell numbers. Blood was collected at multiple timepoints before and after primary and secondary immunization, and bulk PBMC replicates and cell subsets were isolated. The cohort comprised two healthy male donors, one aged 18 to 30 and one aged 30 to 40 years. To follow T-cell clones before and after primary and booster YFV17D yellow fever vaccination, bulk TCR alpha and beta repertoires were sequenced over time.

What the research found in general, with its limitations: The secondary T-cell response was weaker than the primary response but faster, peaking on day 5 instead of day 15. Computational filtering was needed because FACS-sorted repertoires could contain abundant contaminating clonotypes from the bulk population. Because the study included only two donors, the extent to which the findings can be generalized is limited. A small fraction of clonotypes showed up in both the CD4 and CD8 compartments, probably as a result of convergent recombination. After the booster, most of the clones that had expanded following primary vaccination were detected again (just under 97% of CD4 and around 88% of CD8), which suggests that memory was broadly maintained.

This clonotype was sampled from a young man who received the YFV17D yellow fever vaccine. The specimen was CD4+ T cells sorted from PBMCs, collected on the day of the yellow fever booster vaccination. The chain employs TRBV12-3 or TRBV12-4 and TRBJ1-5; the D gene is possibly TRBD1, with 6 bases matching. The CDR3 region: CASSFGQGLRQPQHF. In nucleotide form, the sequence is TGTGCCAGCAGTTTCGGTCAGGGGTTGAGGCAGCCCCAGCATTTT.